This T cell receptor beta chain was recovered during a study of blood T cell repertoires in COVID-19. The Seattle patients joined while their infection was active and were tracked longitudinally afterward. Methods used by the authors: Quantification of nucleated cells was approximated via reference gene primer amplification. Generated by immunoSEQ multiplex PCR, the TCRdb table keeps only in-frame clones and is missing some. V and J calls and clone size come straight from that table; D and trimming were deduced from the DNA. The sample records around 400,000 clones, about 87% being singletons. V was pared by 6 bases and J by 3 bases, with 6 bases between. Germline V gene lookup returns CDR1 SNHLY and CDR2 FYNNEI. CDR3 length equals 11 residues. This clone has a single count.

The sample comprised peripheral blood. The receptor was isolated from a woman in her fifties or sixties with COVID-19, enrolled during active disease. The chain has TRBV2 and TRBJ2-7, with D perhaps TRBD2 (6 bases). The CDR3 protein is CASRDYYEQYF. For the CDR3, the DNA is TGTGCCAGCAGGGACTACTACGAGCAGTACTTC. Based on the CDR3 plus reference TRBV2 and TRBJ2-7, the full variable domain is EPEVTQTPSHQVTQMGQEVILRCVPISNHLYFYWYRQILGQKVEFLVSFYNNEISEKSEIFDDQFSVERPDGSNFTLKIRSTKLEDSAMYFCASRDYYEQYFGPGTRLTVT.